The source of this TCR beta chain is a study of CD8+ T cells in alopecia areata. Sequencing relied on a cDNA template that was reverse transcribed from extracted RNA. Profiled with immunoSEQ multiplex PCR; TCRdb holds only in-frame clones, not every one. This table holds 150,000 or so clones, 40% to 50% found once. This CDR3 region has 16 residues. The germline V gene has CDR1 SQVTM and CDR2 ANQGSEA. V shed 0 bases and J 1 base; nucleotides not matched to a gene: 6. This clone was seen a handful of times. The source is a human donor with alopecia areata. Source material: CD4+ T cells sorted from blood. This sequence joins TRBV29-1 and TRBJ2-1; TRBD2 agrees at 7 bases. The CDR3, as DNA: TGCAGCGTTGAAGATAGGCTAGCGGTATCCTACAATGAGCAGTTCTTC. The encoded protein is CSVEDRLAVSYNEQFF.